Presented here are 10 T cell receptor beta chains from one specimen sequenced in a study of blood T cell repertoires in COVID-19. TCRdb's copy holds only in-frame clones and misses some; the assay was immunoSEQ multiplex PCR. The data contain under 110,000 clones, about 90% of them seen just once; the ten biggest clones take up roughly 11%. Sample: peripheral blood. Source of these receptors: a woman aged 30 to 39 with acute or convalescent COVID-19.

CDR3 DNA sequence: TGTGCCAGCAGCGTAGCTTCCAGGGGGGCTAACTATGGCTACACCTTC. Its protein product is CASSVASRGANYGYTF. The chain recombines TRBV9 with TRBJ1-2, with 7 nucleotides matching TRBD1. Germline CDR1 is SGDLS and CDR2 is YYNGEE. The V and J ends lost 0 bases and 0 bases, in that order; junction bases with no gene match: 5. This CDR3 contains 16 residues.

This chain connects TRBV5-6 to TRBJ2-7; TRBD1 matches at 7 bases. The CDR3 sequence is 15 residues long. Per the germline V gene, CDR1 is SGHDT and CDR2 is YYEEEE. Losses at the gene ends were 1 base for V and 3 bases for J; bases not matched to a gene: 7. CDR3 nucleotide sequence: TGTGCCAGCAGCTTGCCTGGGACAGCCAACTACGAGCAGTACTTC. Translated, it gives CASSLPGTANYEQYF.

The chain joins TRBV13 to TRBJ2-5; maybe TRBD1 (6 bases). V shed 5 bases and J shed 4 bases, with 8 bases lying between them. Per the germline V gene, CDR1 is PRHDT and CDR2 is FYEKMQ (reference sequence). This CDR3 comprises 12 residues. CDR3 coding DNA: TGTGCCAGCAGCAAAGGGGGAGAGACCCAGTACTTC. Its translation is CASSKGGETQYF.

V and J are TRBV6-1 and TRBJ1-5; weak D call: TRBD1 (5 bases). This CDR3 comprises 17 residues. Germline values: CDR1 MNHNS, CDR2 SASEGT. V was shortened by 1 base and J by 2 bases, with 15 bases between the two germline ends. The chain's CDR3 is CASSEGQEGDGNQPQHF. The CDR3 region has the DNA TGTGCCAGCAGTGAAGGGCAGGAAGGGGATGGCAATCAGCCCCAGCATTTT.

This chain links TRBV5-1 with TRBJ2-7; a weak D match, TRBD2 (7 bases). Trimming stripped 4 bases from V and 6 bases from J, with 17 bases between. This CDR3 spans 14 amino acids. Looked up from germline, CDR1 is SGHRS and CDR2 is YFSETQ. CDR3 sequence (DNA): TGCGCCAGCAGCCCTGGGGGGGCCCTAGGCGAGCAGTACTTC. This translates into CASSPGGALGEQYF.

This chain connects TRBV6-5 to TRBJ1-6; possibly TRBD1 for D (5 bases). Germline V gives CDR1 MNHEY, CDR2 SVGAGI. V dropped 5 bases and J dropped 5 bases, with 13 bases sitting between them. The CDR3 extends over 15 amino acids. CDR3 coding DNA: TGTGCCAGCAGTCAGCGGGGGGAAAATAATTCACCCCTCCACTTT. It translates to CASSQRGENNSPLHF.

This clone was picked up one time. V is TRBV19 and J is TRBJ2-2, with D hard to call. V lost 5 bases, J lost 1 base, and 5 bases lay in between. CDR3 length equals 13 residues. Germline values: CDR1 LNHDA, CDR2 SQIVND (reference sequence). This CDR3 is CASSRVNTGELFF. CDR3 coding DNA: TGTGCCAGTAGTCGGGTGAACACCGGGGAGCTGTTTTTT.

CDR3 coding DNA: TGCGCCAGCAGCGTCCATTCTGGGCCTTCCATGAACACTGAAGCTTTCTTT. Encoded protein: CASSVHSGPSMNTEAFF. The chain couples TRBV4-1 to TRBJ1-1; no clear D. V gave up 5 bases and J gave up 0 bases, with 19 bases separating them. CDR1 is MGHRA and CDR2 is YSYEKL in the germline V gene. The CDR3 contains 17 residues.

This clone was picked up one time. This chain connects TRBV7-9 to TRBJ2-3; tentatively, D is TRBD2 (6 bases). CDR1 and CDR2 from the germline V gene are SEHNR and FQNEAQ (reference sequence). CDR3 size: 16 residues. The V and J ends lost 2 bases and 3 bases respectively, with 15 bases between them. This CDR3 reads CASSLTRGAGTDTQYF. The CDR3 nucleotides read TGTGCCAGCAGCTTAACGAGGGGCGCGGGGACAGATACGCAGTATTTT.

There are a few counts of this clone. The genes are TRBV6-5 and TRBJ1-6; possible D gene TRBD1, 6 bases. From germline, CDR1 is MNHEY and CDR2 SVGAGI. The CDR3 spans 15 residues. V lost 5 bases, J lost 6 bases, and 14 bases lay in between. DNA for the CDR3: TGTGCCAGCAGTACCCCCGGCAGGGGTAATTCACCCCTCCACTTT. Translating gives CASSTPGRGNSPLHF.